This T cell receptor beta chain was captured in a study of spatial heterogeneity in lung cancer. Study as a whole: Where they were available, follow-up PBMC samples were sequenced, at a median of approximately two years after resection. Detection consistently yielded more beta chains than alpha chains. Across the raw uncorrected reads, a unique TCR and UMI combination was observed, on average, more than ten times.

This clonotype was counted only a few times. Each TCR cDNA molecule carried a unique molecular identifier. TCRdb redid the calling of the 5' RACE reads with MiXCR, one entry per CDR3 protein. The repertoire holds 45,000 to 65,000 distinct CDR3 sequences, with less than 9.5% as singletons. Indicated time point: blood at routine non-recurrence follow-up after resection. Extraction of whole RNA from tumor, nontumor lung or frozen PBMC preceded unsorted sequencing. Deletions cut 6 bases from V and 7 bases from J, with 15 bases between. The CDR3 has 13 residues. This sequence joins TRBV12-3 or TRBV12-4 and TRBJ1-1; D might be TRBD1 (5 bases). Sequenced here: PBMCs, sampled at follow-up. The clonotype originates from a female donor with early-stage non-small cell lung cancer. The DNA for the CDR3 is TGTGCCAGCAGCTTGACAGTCCCCTTTGAAGCTTTCTTT. Protein product: CASSLTVPFEAFF.